Each of the 12 T cell receptor beta chains below was sequenced from the same sample in a study of cytomegalovirus exposure and HLA in healthy donors. The primer mix had 60 Vbeta and 13 Jbeta primers. Assay: immunoSEQ multiplex PCR; the TCRdb copy retains only in-frame clones and omits some. This sample has under 250,000 clones, with 70% to 85% found just once. Sequenced input: PBMCs. These receptors all come from a man in his fifties or sixties in good health and CMV-seronegative.

The chain links TRBV2 to TRBJ2-5; D possibly corresponds to TRBD1 (5 bases). The CDR3 totals 12 residues. Trimming shortened V by 9 bases and J by 5 bases, and 13 bases separated the two germline ends. Germline CDR1 is SNHLY and CDR2 is FYNNEI. The CDR3: CASERTLETQYF. For the CDR3, the DNA is TGTGCCAGTGAGAGGACACTGGAGACCCAGTACTTC.

The V and J genes are TRBV19 and TRBJ1-5, with TRBD1 as a possible D gene (5 bases). Deletions cut 3 bases from V and 3 bases from J, with 9 bases between. There are 14 residues in the CDR3. Germline loops: CDR1 LNHDA, CDR2 SQIVND (reference sequence). The CDR3 DNA follows: TGTGCCAGTAGTATCGGCAGGGACAATCAGCCCCAGCATTTT. As protein: CASSIGRDNQPQHF.

V and J are TRBV5-1 and TRBJ1-2; 9 bases are shared with TRBD1. Germline lookup yields CDR1 SGHRS and CDR2 YFSETQ. The CDR3 totals 17 residues. With V trimmed by 2 bases and J by 3 bases, 11 bases remained unmatched. DNA for the CDR3: TGCGCCAGCAGCTTTGGTTTAGGGGACAGGGCTGACTATGGCTACACCTTC. Translating gives CASSFGLGDRADYGYTF. Full variable domain (remainder filled in from reference TRBV5-1 and TRBJ1-2): KAGVTQTPRYLIKTRGQQVTLSCSPISGHRSVSWYQQTPGQGLQFLFEYFSETQRNKGNFPGRFSGRQFSNSRSEMNVSTLELGDSALYLCASSFGLGDRADYGYTFGSGTRLTVV.

This chain joins TRBV5-1 and TRBJ2-2; 10 nucleotides match TRBD2. The V and J ends lost 0 bases and 5 bases, in that order; junction bases with no gene match: 10. The CDR3 totals 18 residues. From germline, CDR1 is SGHRS and CDR2 YFSETQ. The CDR3: CASSLDSRTSGPTGELFF. CDR3 nucleotide sequence: TGCGCCAGCAGCTTGGATTCAAGGACTAGCGGCCCGACCGGGGAGCTGTTTTTT.

The rearrangement uses TRBV10-3 and TRBJ2-5; 7 nucleotides line up with TRBD2. Per the germline V gene, CDR1 is ENHRY and CDR2 is SYGVKD. The V gene end was trimmed by 11 bases and the J gene end by 4 bases; junction bases not matched to a gene: 4. The CDR3 is made up of 11 amino acids. CDR3: CAASGGETQYF. The CDR3 region has the DNA TGTGCCGCCTCGGGGGGAGAGACCCAGTACTTC.

The chain recombines TRBV28 with TRBJ1-4, with no clear D. The CDR3 loop spans 14 amino acids. CDR1 and CDR2 from the germline V gene are MDHEN and SYDVKM. Trimming shortened V by 7 bases and J by 0 bases, and 9 bases separated the two germline ends. The CDR3 coding sequence is TGTGCCAGCACTAGGGAGGCAACTAATGAAAAACTGTTTTTT. This encodes CASTREATNEKLFF.

This clone has only a few counts. The genes are TRBV25-1 and TRBJ1-5, with 11 nucleotides matching TRBD1. In germline, CDR1 is MGHDK, CDR2 SYGVNS. V trimming: 8 bases; J trimming: 7 bases; junction bases outside the gene matches: 4. This CDR3 is 13 amino acids long. CDR3 bases: TGTGCCAGCTCGGGGACAGGGGGACAGCCCCAGCATTTT. It translates to CASSGTGGQPQHF.

This clone was seen only a few times. The chain carries TRBV5-1 and TRBJ2-1; D is ambiguous. The germline gives CDR1 SGHRS, CDR2 YFSETQ. The CDR3 spans 14 residues. Trimming cost V 2 bases and J 7 bases, with 13 bases left between them. CDR3 amino acids: CASSFPRPSNEQFF. The CDR3 bases are TGCGCCAGCAGCTTTCCTAGACCGAGTAATGAGCAGTTCTTC.

This clone has a handful of counts. This chain uses TRBV5-4 with TRBJ1-2; D not resolved. This CDR3 comprises 12 residues. V was trimmed by 4 bases and J by 4 bases, leaving 8 bases between them. Germline V CDR1 and CDR2: SGHNT, YYREEE (reference sequence). The CDR3 nucleotides are TGTGCCAGCAGCGCAGGATCCTATGGCTACACCTTC. Its translation: CASSAGSYGYTF. The entire variable domain, with the rest obtained from reference TRBV5-4 and TRBJ1-2, is as follows: ETGVTQSPTHLIKTRGQQVTLRCSSQSGHNTVSWYQQALGQGPQFIFQYYREEENGRGNFPPRFSGLQFPNYSSELNVNALELDDSALYLCASSAGSYGYTFGSGTRLTVV.

The chain is built from TRBV29-1 and TRBJ1-3, with no clear D. V gave up 5 bases and J gave up 0 bases, with 11 bases separating them. This CDR3 is built from 14 residues. Germline-derived CDR1 and CDR2 are SQVTM and ANQGSEA. In nucleotides, the CDR3 is TGCAGCGTTATTGTGTTGAGCTCTGGAAACACCATATATTTT. It encodes CSVIVLSSGNTIYF.

V usage is TRBV19 and J usage is TRBJ2-1, with 10 bases fitting TRBD2. The V segment lost 8 bases and the J segment 6 bases; nucleotides outside the gene matches: 4. The CDR3 is made up of 13 amino acids. Germline-derived CDR1 and CDR2 are LNHDA and SQIVND (reference sequence). CDR3 protein: CASWSGRANEQFF. The DNA of the CDR3 is TGTGCCAGTTGGAGCGGGAGGGCCAATGAGCAGTTCTTC.

This rearrangement joins TRBV27 to TRBJ1-1; 8 positions agree with TRBD1. The CDR3 has 18 residues. V was clipped by 5 bases and J by 1 base; unmatched bases: 15. Germline CDR1 and CDR2: MNHEY and SMNVEV (reference sequence). The CDR3: CASSTRDRRRLPNTEAFF. The CDR3 DNA reads TGTGCCAGCAGTACCCGGGACAGGCGACGATTACCGAACACTGAAGCTTTCTTT.